The 2 T cell receptor beta chains presented below share a single source sample, sequenced in a study of blood T cell repertoires in COVID-19. Using immunoSEQ multiplex PCR, the repertoire was profiled, and TCRdb retains in-frame clones only, with some absent. The table has about 120,000 clones, less than 90% seen once. What was sequenced was peripheral blood. These receptors originate from a man at least 80 years old with acute or convalescent COVID-19.

The chain is built from TRBV7-2 and TRBJ1-1; TRBD1 matches at 7 bases. With 0 bases clipped from V and 4 bases from J, the junction kept 5 bases outside the gene matches. Germline loops: CDR1 SGHTA, CDR2 FQGNSA. CDR3 size: 15 residues. CDR3 DNA: TGTGCCAGCAGCTTAGCCCAGGGGGGTTTCACTGAAGCTTTCTTT. Encoded protein: CASSLAQGGFTEAFF. Drawing the rest from reference TRBV7-2 and TRBJ1-1, the complete variable domain is GAGVSQSPSNKVTEKGKDVELRCDPISGHTALYWYRQSLGQGLEFLIYFQGNSAPDKSGLPSDRFSAERTGGSVSTLTIQRTQQEDSAVYLCASSLAQGGFTEAFFGQGTRLTVV.

The chain combines TRBV5-1 with TRBJ2-2; 7 nucleotides match TRBD1. The CDR3 sequence is 15 residues long. Trimming removed 1 base from V and 7 bases from J; junction bases left unmatched: 7. Germline V gene lookup returns CDR1 SGHRS and CDR2 YFSETQ. The CDR3 DNA reads as TGCGCCAGCAGCTTGAACAGGGGAATAGGCGGGGAGCTGTTTTTT. Encoded protein: CASSLNRGIGGELFF.